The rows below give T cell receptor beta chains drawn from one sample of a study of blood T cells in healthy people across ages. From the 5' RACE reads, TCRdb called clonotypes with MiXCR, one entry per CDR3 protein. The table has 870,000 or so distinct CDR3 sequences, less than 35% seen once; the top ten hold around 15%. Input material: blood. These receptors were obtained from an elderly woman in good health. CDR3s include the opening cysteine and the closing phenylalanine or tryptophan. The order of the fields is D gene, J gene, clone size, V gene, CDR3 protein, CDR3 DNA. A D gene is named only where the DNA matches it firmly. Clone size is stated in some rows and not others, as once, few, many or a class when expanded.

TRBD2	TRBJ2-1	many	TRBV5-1	CASSLALAGGVNEQFF	TGCGCCAGCAGCTTGGCTCTAGCGGGGGGAGTCAATGAGCAGTTCTTC
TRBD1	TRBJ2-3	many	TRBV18	CASSGDRENTDTQYF	TGTGCCAGCTCTGGGGACAGGGAAAACACAGATACGCAGTATTTT
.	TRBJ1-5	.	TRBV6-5	CASTRRAGGNQPQHF	TGTGCCAGCACCAGGAGGGCTGGGGGCAATCAGCCCCAGCATTTT
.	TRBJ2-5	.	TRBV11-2	CASSLGAGVRLKEQYF	TGTGCCAGCAGCTTGGGGGCGGGGGTAAGGCTAAAAGAGCAGTACTTC
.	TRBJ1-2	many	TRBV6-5	CASSRDRPTKKDGYTF	TGTGCCAGCAGCCGAGACAGACCAACGAAGAAAGATGGCTACACCTTC
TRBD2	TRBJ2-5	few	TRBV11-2	CASSLYPQREGETQYF	TGTGCCAGCAGCTTATACCCCCAGCGGGAGGGAGAGACCCAGTACTTC
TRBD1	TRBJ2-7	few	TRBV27	CASSFVLRTGGEQYF	TGTGCCAGCAGTTTTGTCCTTCGGACAGGGGGCGAGCAGTACTTC
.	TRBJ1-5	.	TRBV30	CAWSMGGNQPQHF	TGTGCCTGGAGCATGGGGGGCAATCAGCCCCAGCATTTT
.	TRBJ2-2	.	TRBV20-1	CSASETSHTGELFF	TGCAGTGCTAGCGAAACTAGTCACACCGGGGAGCTGTTTTTT
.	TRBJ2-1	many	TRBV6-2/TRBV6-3	CAITRGGSYNEQFF	TGTGCCATCACGAGGGGCGGCTCCTACAATGAGCAGTTCTTC
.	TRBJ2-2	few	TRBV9	CASSVVPETLNTGELFF	TGTGCCAGCAGCGTAGTGCCGGAAACCTTGAACACCGGGGAGCTGTTTTTT
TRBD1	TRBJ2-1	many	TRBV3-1	CASSLGQGWAEQFF	TGTGCCAGCAGCCTTGGACAGGGTTGGGCTGAGCAGTTCTTC
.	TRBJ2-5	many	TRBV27	CASRRVGQQETQYF	TGTGCCAGCAGGAGGGTCGGCCAACAAGAGACCCAGTACTTC
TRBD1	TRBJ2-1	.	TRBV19	CASSTGTETQFF	TGTGCCAGTAGTACAGGGACAGAGACCCAGTTCTTC
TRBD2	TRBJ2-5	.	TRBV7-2	CASSLALAGGTQETQYF	TGTGCCAGCAGCTTAGCGTTAGCGGGGGGCACACAAGAGACCCAGTACTTC
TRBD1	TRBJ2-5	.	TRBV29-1	CSAIQGEAETQYF	TGCAGCGCCATACAGGGGGAGGCAGAGACCCAGTACTTC
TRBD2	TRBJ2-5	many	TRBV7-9	CASSLGGTSQETQYF	TGTGCCAGCAGCTTGGGGGGGACGTCACAAGAGACCCAGTACTTC
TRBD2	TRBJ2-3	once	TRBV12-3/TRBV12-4	CASKIAGRADTQYF	TGTGCCAGCAAAATAGCGGGGAGAGCAGATACGCAGTATTTT
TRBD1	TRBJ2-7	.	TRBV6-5	CASSHDRGNEQYF	TGTGCCAGCAGTCACGACAGGGGTAACGAGCAGTACTTC
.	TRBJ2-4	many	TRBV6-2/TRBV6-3	CASSRDNTRGIQYF	TGTGCCAGCAGTCGGGACAACACTCGTGGCATTCAGTACTTC
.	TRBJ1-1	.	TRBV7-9	CASSLRTWNTEAFF	TGTGCCAGCAGCTTACGGACCTGGAACACTGAAGCTTTCTTT
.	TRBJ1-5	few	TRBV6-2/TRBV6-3	CASSRGPYSNQPQHF	TGTGCCAGCAGCCGGGGACCGTATAGCAATCAGCCCCAGCATTTT
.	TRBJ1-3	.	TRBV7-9	CASSLGGRLSGNTIYF	TGTGCCAGCAGCTTAGGGGGGAGGCTTTCTGGAAACACCATATATTTT
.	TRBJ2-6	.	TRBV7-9	CASSLRVLLTGANVLTF	TGTGCCAGCAGCTTGAGGGTGCTCTTGACTGGGGCCAACGTCCTGACTTTC